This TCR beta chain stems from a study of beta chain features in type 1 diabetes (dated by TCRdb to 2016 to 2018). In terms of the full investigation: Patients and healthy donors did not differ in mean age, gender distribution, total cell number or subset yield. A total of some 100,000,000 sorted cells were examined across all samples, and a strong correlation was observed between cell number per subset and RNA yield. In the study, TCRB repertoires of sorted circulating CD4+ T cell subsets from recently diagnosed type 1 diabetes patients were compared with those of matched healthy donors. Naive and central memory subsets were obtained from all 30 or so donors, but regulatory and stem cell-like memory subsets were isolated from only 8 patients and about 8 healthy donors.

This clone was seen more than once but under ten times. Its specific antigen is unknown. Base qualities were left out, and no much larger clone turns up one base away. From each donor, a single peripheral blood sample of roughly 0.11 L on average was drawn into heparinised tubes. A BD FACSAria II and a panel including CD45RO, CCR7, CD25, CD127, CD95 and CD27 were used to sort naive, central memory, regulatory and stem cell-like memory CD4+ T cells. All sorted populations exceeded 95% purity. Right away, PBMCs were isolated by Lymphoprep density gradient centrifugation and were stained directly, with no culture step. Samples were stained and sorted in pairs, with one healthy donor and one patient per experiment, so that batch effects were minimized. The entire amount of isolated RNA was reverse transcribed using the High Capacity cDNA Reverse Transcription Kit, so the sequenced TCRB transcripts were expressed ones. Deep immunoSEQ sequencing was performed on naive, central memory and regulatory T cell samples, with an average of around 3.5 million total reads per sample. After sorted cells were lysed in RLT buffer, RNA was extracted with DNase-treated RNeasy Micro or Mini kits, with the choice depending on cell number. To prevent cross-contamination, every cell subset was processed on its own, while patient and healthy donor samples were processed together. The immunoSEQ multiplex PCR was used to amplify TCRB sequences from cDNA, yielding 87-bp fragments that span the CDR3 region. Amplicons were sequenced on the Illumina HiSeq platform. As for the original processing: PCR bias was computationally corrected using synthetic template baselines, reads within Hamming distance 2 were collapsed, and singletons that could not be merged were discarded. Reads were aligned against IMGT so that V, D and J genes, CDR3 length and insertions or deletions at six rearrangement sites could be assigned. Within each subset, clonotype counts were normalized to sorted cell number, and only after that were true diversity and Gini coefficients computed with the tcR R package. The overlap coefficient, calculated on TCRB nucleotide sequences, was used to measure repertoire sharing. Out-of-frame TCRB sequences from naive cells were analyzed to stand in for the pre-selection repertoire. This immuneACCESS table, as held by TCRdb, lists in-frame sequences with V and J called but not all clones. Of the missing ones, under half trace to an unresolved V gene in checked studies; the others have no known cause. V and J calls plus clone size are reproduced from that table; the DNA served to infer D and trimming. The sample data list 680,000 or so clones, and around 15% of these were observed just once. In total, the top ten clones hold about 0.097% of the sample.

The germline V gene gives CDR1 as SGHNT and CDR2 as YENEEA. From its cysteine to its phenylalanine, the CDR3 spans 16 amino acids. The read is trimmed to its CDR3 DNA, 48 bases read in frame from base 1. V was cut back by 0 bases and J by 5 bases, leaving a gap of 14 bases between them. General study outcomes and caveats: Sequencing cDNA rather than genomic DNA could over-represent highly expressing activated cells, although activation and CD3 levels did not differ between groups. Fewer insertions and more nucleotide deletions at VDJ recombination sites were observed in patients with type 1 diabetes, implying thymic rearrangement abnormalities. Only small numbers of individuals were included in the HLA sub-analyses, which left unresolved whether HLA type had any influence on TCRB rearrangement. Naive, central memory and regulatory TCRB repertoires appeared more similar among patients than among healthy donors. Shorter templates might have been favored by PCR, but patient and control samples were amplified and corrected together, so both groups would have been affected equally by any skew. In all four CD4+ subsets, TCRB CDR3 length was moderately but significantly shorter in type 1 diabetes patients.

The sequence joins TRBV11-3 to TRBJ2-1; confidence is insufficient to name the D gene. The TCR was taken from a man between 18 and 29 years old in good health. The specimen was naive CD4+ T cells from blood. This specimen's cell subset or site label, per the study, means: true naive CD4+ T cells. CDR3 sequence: CASSLDSRRSHNEQFF. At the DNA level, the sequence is TGTGCCAGCAGCTTAGATAGCCGCAGGAGCCACAATGAGCAGTTCTTC.